This TCR beta chain was recorded in a study of regulatory T cells in long-lasting Graves disease. The study, taken as a whole, reports: There were preferences for TRBV28, TRBJ1-2 and TRBJ2-5 in persistent disease.

This clonotype was seen only a few times. What it binds is not known. Time point meaning: newly diagnosed GD, antithyroid drugs for less than 3 months. After RNA was extracted from PBMCs, the TCR library was made from it. Arm-PCR of CDR3 regions and iRepertoire HTBI primers were the basis on which TCR beta libraries were built. TCRdb itself ran the multiplex PCR reads through MiXCR, one entry per CDR3 protein. The sample carries hundreds of thousands of distinct CDR3 sequences, approximately 15% recorded once. Germline CDR1 is SGHTA and CDR2 is FQGNSA. Trimming cost V 3 bases and J 5 bases, with 11 bases left between them. The CDR3 has 14 amino acids. These data also featured in a second study, about T cells in Graves' hyperthyroidism and ophthalmopathy.

The sample was peripheral blood mononuclear cells (PBMCs), taken at new diagnosis, from a patient treated with antithyroid drugs. The receptor was isolated from a woman younger than 45 with Graves disease. The chain has TRBV7-2 and TRBJ2-1; D remains ambiguous. The CDR3 DNA reads as TGTGCCAGCAGCTTGGAACGAGACCACAATGAGCAGTTCTTC. This translates into CASSLERDHNEQFF.